This TCR beta chain emerged from a study of T cells in Graves' hyperthyroidism and ophthalmopathy. Study-wide background: The authors collected peripheral blood at initial diagnosis, before any treatment.

Study-wide results and caveats: It was a median around seven months before onset that the model predicted ophthalmopathy. Most clonotypes that expanded in the thyroid above 0.001 also showed up in blood.

The source of the PBMCs was approximately 10 ml of fresh peripheral blood. TCR beta CDR3 regions were amplified from RNA. HTBI primers were employed in a first-round RT-PCR of the TCR CDR3. TCRdb reanalysed the multiplex PCR reads using MiXCR and keeps one entry per CDR3 protein. The data show about 210,000 distinct CDR3 sequences, with 17% seen just once and around 52% held by the top ten. The table lists this clonotype with a few counts. What it recognizes is unknown. Germline V gene lookup returns CDR1 DFQATT and CDR2 SNEGSKA (reference sequence). V shed 6 bases, J shed 2 bases, and the junction held 3 bases outside the gene matches. The CDR3 covers 13 residues.

Sequencing was done on a sample of blood. This receptor was identified in a man in his forties or fifties with Graves' hyperthyroidism. The chain is built from TRBV20-1 and TRBJ2-1; 8 bases are a match to TRBD2. Written as DNA, the CDR3 is TGCAGTGCACTCGGGGGGGCCTACAATGAGCAGTTCTTC. Translation gives CSALGGAYNEQFF.